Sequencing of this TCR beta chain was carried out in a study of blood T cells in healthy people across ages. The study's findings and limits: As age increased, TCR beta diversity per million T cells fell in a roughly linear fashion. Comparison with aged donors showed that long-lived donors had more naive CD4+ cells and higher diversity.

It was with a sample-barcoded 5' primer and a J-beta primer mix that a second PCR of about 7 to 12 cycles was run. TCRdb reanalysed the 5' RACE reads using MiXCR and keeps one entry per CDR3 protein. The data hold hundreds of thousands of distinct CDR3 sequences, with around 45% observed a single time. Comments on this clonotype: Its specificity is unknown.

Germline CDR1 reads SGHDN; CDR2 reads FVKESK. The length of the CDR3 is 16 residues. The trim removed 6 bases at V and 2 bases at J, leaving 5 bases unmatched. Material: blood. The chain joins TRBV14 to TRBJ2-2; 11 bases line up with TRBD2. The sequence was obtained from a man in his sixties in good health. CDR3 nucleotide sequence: TGTGCCAGCAGGCCGGGACTAGCGGATAACACCGGGGAGCTGTTTTTT. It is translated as CASRPGLADNTGELFF.